This note documents a single TCR beta chain sequence. Its antigen is undetermined. The germline gives CDR1 LNHDA, CDR2 SQIVND (reference sequence). The V gene end was trimmed by 5 bases and the J gene end by 7 bases; junction bases not matched to a gene: 16. The CDR3 runs to 16 residues. The protocol was immunoSEQ multiplex PCR, while the TCRdb copy is restricted to in-frame clones and leaves out a portion. The table includes fewer than 35,000 clones, 69% detected once. The data stem from a study of cytotoxic CD8 clonotypes in ibrutinib-treated CLL. As for the study in general: Response material was collected after a median about 12 months of treatment, range 6 to 36. A mean of about 240,000 productive templates and about 88,000 productive rearrangements was obtained per sample.

Findings and caveats of the study: Clonality showed a rise at ibrutinib response that reversed toward baseline at progression. Sampling times, which were not matched between the groups, differed between sustained-remission patients and progressing patients.

Sequencing was performed on PBMCs, taken before ibrutinib treatment. The rearrangement joins TRBV19 to TRBJ1-1, with 7 bases identical to TRBD1. The TCR sequence derives from a human donor with chronic lymphocytic leukemia. CDR3 protein: CASSPNRQGGRVEAFF. In nucleotides, the CDR3 is TGTGCCAGTAGTCCTAATAGACAGGGAGGAAGAGTTGAAGCTTTCTTT.